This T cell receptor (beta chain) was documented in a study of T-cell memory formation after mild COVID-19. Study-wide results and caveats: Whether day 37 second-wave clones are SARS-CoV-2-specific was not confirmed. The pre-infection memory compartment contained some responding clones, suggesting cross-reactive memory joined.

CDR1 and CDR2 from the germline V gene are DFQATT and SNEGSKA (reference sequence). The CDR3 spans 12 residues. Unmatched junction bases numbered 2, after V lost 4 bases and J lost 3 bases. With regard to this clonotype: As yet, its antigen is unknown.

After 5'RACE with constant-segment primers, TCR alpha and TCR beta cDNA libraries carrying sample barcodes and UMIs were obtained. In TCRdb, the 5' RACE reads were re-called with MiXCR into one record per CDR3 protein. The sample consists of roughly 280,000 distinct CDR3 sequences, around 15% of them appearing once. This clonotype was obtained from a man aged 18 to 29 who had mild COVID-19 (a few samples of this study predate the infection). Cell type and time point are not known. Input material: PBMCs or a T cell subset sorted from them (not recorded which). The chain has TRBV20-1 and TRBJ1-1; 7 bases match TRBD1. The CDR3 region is CSANRGDTEAFF. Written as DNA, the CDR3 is TGCAGTGCTAACAGGGGTGACACTGAAGCTTTCTTT.